The entry that follows covers one T cell receptor (beta chain) sequence. Its antigen remains unidentified. No base-level quality is on record; no much larger clone is a single base apart. V and J are trimmed by 1 base and 2 bases, and the gene matches miss 5 bases of the junction. Taken from the germline V gene (reference sequence), the CDR1 and CDR2 loops are SGHNT and YYREEE. The CDR3 goes from the cysteine to the phenylalanine over 16 residues. Only the CDR3 DNA stays, 48 bases, in frame from base 1. Healthy HIV-negative adults with no recently reported acute infections or vaccinations were included as donors. Only Caucasian adults living in Nashville, Tennessee, USA were represented among the donors. Magnetic negative selection was used to enrich CD4+ T cells, after which naive cells were positively selected on CD45RA and the negative fraction became the memory subset. Blood was collected by leukapheresis, and PBMCs were isolated by Ficoll-Histopaque density gradient centrifugation and then cryopreserved in liquid nitrogen vapor phase. Purity and quantity of every magnetically sorted T cell population were checked by analytical flow cytometry. Genomic DNA was isolated from each sorted fraction and quantified by UV absorbance on a Nanodrop 2000c.

Using the deep immunoSEQ assay, TCR CDR3 regions were amplified from genomic DNA by multiplex PCR. Extracted genomic DNA from each cell subset was spread evenly across all wells of several immunoSEQ 96-well plates, with each plate serving as a replicate. For sorted subsets, around 200 ng genomic DNA, equal to 30,000 or so T cell genomes, was loaded into each replicate PCR. Purified libraries were measured with a Qubit 3.0 fluorometer, size-checked on a Bioanalyzer 2100, and measured again with the KAPA Library Quantification kit. Every immunoSEQ 96-well plate was sequenced on a dedicated single-read 150-cycle Illumina NextSeq 550 flow cell. As for the authors' bioinformatics: Because only junctional sequences without quality scores were contained in the immunoSEQ output, filtering matching that applied to full-length reads could not be performed. Sequences were annotated with PyIR, a Python wrapper for IgBLAST v1.9, using IMGT germline references to assign V/J genes and CDR3. Reads were filtered out if the reads had weak V/J assignments (E-value above 1e-6), no CDR3, stop codons, out-of-frame junctions, or ambiguous translated residues. V3J clonotypes were defined as sequences sharing an identical inferred V gene, J gene, and CDR3 amino acid sequence. To compute the percentage overlap between repertoires, the number of shared unique clonotypes was divided by the size of the smaller repertoire. Repertoire richness was assessed with RTK rarefaction, the Chao1 estimator, and Recon v2.1 estimates of unobserved clonotypes. Generation probabilities were computed with OLGA for all TCRbeta clonotypes obtained by the gDNA method from four donors. TCRdb stores this immuneACCESS table with in-frame sequences only. Part of the clones is absent; in the studies checked, under half of the shortfall reflects unresolved V genes, and no reason is known for the rest. V, J and clone size reflect that table, while D and trimming were determined from the DNA. Within this sample are some 980,000 clones, with 70% to 85% of them counted one time only. The ten largest clonotypes hold approximately 1.5% of the sample.

This specimen belongs to a study of shared clonotypes between healthy human individuals (dated by TCRdb to between 2020 and 2021). A note on the overall study: The cohort comprised a couple of women and a few men aged 18 to 49 years. Per donor, three plates each were used for CD4 naive and CD4 memory, two for CD8 naive, and one for CD8 memory. To estimate repertoire size and how much clonotype sharing occurs between individuals, the study deeply sequenced the blood TCR repertoires of about five healthy adults. To increase sequencing depth and limit assay-specific biases, TCR repertoire library preparation and sequencing were carried out by different laboratories using diverse techniques. Leukapheresis yielded between about 0.94 and 9.5 billion PBMCs per donor. The study at large found these results: Approximately 5% of naive CD4, 3% to 4% of naive CD8, 2.3% of memory CD4, and around 0.42% of memory CD8 clonotypes were shared across several donors. Higher generation probabilities were observed for clonotypes shared by all four sorted-subset donors than for non-shared clonotypes. Based on pairwise subsampling, the degree of clonotype sharing among donors was expected to be affected by sequencing depth. Only blood was sampled, and tissue TCR repertoires likely differ from those in blood. Because the study included a small number of donors, the genetic and exposure-history diversity represented was limited. Even with the large sequencing depth, rarefaction of the sorted-subset datasets indicated that sequencing was incomplete. Naive subsets generally had larger estimated clonotype richness than memory subsets did.

The TCR comes from a man aged 18 to 30 in good health. The chain is made from TRBV5-4 and TRBJ2-1, with 8 central nucleotides matching TRBD2. Sequences were obtained from memory CD4+ T cells sorted from blood. This sample's cell subset or site label indicates: CD45RA-negative fraction. The CDR3 region reads CASSLTERGPYNEQFF. The DNA sequence is given as TGTGCCAGCAGCTTGACCGAGCGGGGGCCCTACAATGAGCAGTTCTTC.